The text below deals with one TCR beta chain. As yet, its antigen is unknown. Using RNA transcripts as the source, TCR beta CDR3 regions were amplified. With the HTBI primer set, the TCR CDR3 went through a first round of RT-PCR. In TCRdb, the multiplex PCR reads were re-called with MiXCR into one record per CDR3 protein. The sample lists 500,000 to 650,000 distinct CDR3 sequences, 17% occurring once. Diagnoses were established using clinical symptoms, serum thyroxine and TRAb, thyroid ultrasound and orbital computed tomography. These data belong to a study of T cells in Graves' hyperthyroidism and ophthalmopathy. Study-wide results and limits: Blood also showed most of the thyroid clonotypes that were expanded above 0.001.

V lost 3 bases, J lost 4 bases, and 10 bases lay in between. Looked up from germline, CDR1 is LNHDA and CDR2 is SQIVND (reference sequence). The CDR3 length is 14 residues. The source is a woman aged 18-29 years with Graves' ophthalmopathy. This sequence joins TRBV19 and TRBJ2-1; D remains ambiguous. The material sequenced was blood. CDR3 DNA: TGTGCCAGTAGTATGTCGTGGGGATACAATGAGCAGTTCTTC. It specifies CASSMSWGYNEQFF.